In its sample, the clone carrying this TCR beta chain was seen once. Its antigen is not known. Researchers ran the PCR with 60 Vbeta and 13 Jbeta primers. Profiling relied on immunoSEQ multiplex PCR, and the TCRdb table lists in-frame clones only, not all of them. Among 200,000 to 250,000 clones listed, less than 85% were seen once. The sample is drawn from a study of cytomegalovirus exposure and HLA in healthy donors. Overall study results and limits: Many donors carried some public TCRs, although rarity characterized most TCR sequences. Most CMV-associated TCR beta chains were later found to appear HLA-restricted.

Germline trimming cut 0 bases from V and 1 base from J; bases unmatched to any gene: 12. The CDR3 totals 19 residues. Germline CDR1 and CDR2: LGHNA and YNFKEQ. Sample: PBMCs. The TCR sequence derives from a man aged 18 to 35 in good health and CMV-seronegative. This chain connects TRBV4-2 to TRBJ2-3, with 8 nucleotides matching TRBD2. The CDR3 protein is CASSQDWPSGSARTDTQYF. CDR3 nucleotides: TGTGCCAGCAGCCAAGATTGGCCTAGCGGGTCCGCGCGCACAGATACGCAGTATTTT.